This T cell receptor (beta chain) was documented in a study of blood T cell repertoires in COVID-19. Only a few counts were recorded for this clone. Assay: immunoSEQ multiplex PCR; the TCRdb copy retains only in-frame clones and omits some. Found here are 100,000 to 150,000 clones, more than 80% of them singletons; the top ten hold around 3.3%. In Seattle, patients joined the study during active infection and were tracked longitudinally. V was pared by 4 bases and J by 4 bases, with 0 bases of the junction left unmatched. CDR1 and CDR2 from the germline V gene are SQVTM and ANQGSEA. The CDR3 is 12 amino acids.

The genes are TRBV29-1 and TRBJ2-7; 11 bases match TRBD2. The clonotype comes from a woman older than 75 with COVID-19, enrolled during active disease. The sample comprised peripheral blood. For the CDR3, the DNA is TGCAGCGTTGGGACTAGCGGGTACGAGCAGTACTTC. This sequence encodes CSVGTSGYEQYF.